The 14 T cell receptor beta chains below come from one sample, sequenced in a study of response to subunit inactivated influenza vaccine. TCRdb itself ran the RT-PCR reads through MiXCR, one entry per CDR3 protein. The repertoire holds hundreds of thousands of distinct CDR3 sequences, with roughly 20% as singletons. The sample was PBMCs from blood, taken roughly 5 days after vaccination. These receptors all stem from a middle-aged man who received an inactivated influenza vaccine.

This clonotype was observed a few times. V and J are TRBV10-3 and TRBJ2-7, with D perhaps matching TRBD2 (5 bases). The CDR3 runs 15 residues. Trimming stripped 6 bases from V and 0 bases from J, with 15 bases between. Per germline, CDR1 ENHRY and CDR2 SYGVKD. The CDR3 sequence is CAIREKSGLSYEQYF. CDR3 in DNA: TGTGCCATCAGGGAAAAGAGCGGACTCTCCTACGAGCAGTACTTC.

The chain employs TRBV12-3 or TRBV12-4 and TRBJ2-7; 10 bases are shared with TRBD1. The CDR3 totals 16 residues. Germline trimming cut 5 bases from V and 3 bases from J; bases unmatched to any gene: 10. As DNA, the CDR3 is TGTGCCAGCAGTCTCAGGGGCGGACAGGGGGTCTACGAGCAGTACTTC. Its protein product is CASSLRGGQGVYEQYF.

This clonotype has a handful of counts. This chain uses TRBV6-1 with TRBJ2-7; 8 nucleotides agree with TRBD1. Losses at the gene ends were 6 bases for V and 2 bases for J; bases not matched to a gene: 12. Germline lookup yields CDR1 MNHNS and CDR2 SASEGT. The CDR3 contains 16 residues. CDR3 DNA sequence: TGTGCCAGCAGGGGATCGACAGGGGATATGCCCTACGAGCAGTACTTC. Residues: CASRGSTGDMPYEQYF.

This clonotype was recorded a few times. The V and J genes are TRBV9 and TRBJ2-3; D uncertain. Germline loops: CDR1 SGDLS, CDR2 YYNGEE. CDR3 length equals 15 residues. Between the trimmed V and J ends, which lost 0 bases and 0 bases, there was a span of 8 bases. The CDR3 is CASSVGRASTDTQYF. In DNA, the CDR3 is TGTGCCAGCAGCGTAGGGCGAGCTAGCACAGATACGCAGTATTTT.

This clonotype occurred a few times. The chain has TRBV2 and TRBJ2-7; perhaps D is TRBD1 or TRBD2 (5 bases each). The CDR3 is made up of 14 amino acids. Germline V CDR1 and CDR2: SNHLY, FYNNEI. Trimming stripped 3 bases from V and 3 bases from J, with 12 bases between. The CDR3 sequence: CASSEFPGSYEQYF. CDR3 nucleotides: TGTGCCAGCAGTGAGTTTCCAGGGAGCTACGAGCAGTACTTC.

This clonotype was found a few times. This sequence joins TRBV20-1 and TRBJ2-7; 8 bases match TRBD1. V shed 7 bases, J shed 4 bases, and the junction held 9 bases outside the gene matches. Germline CDR1 is DFQATT and CDR2 is SNEGSKA (reference sequence). This CDR3 contains 13 residues. The CDR3, as DNA: TGCAGTGTACCAGGACAGGGTATTTACGAGCAGTACTTC. Encoded protein: CSVPGQGIYEQYF.

This clonotype was counted between two and nine times. V is TRBV20-1 and J is TRBJ1-2; D is perhaps TRBD1 (6 bases). Germline values: CDR1 DFQATT, CDR2 SNEGSKA (reference sequence). The CDR3 sequence is 13 residues long. V was pared by 2 bases and J by 7 bases, with 14 bases between. The CDR3 DNA is TGCAGTGCTAGATTCGGGGGCGCAGGTGGCTACACCTTC. Translated, it gives CSARFGGAGGYTF.

With respect to this clonotype: A read error may account for a junction end that differs from germline. The gene calls are TRBV18 and TRBJ2-1, with D perhaps assigned TRBD1 or TRBD2 (6 bases each). Germline assignment: CDR1 KGHSH and CDR2 LQKENI. This CDR3 is built from 16 residues. The CDR3 bases are TGTGCCAGCTCACCAGGAGGGGGGCGGACCCACAATGAGCAGATCTTC. It encodes CASSPGGGRTHNEQIF.

This chain connects TRBV7-8 to TRBJ2-7; the match to TRBD1 covers 9 bases. Germline CDR1 reads SGHVS; CDR2 reads FQNEAQ. The CDR3 has 15 residues. V lost 5 bases, J lost 3 bases, and 8 bases stayed unmatched. CDR3 nucleotide sequence: TGTGCCAGCAGCCGACCCGGACAGGGGAACTACGAGCAGTACTTC. Translation gives CASSRPGQGNYEQYF.

The chain uses TRBV12-3 or TRBV12-4 and TRBJ2-5; the D gene is possibly TRBD2 (6 bases). V dropped 7 bases and J dropped 4 bases, with 16 bases sitting between them. This CDR3 region has 14 residues. CDR3: CASILTGVPETQYF. The CDR3 region has the DNA TGTGCCAGCATCCTCACGGGGGTGCCAGAGACCCAGTACTTC.

This clonotype was counted a few times. The chain recombines TRBV12-3 or TRBV12-4 with TRBJ2-7; D is possibly TRBD2 (6 bases). This CDR3 has 13 amino acids. V lost 3 bases and J lost 3, with 9 bases in between. DNA for the CDR3: TGTGCCAGCAGTTTTGTTAGCGGCTACGAGCAGTACTTC. It translates to CASSFVSGYEQYF.

Many counts were recorded for this clonotype. The CDR3 loop reads CASSSRGAGEQFF. The CDR3 DNA follows: TGTGCCAGCAGCTCCCGGGGGGCCGGTGAGCAGTTCTTC. The J gene is TRBJ2-1, the V gene TRBV13; tentatively, D is TRBD2 (7 bases). Per the germline V gene, CDR1 is PRHDT and CDR2 is FYEKMQ (reference sequence). Trimming took 4 bases from V and 9 from J, leaving 13 bases between them. This CDR3 comprises 13 residues.

This chain uses TRBV7-9 with TRBJ2-1; D may be TRBD1 (6 bases). Trimming took 5 bases from V and 6 from J, leaving 11 bases between them. Germline CDR1 reads SEHNR; CDR2 reads FQNEAQ (reference sequence). This CDR3 contains 13 residues. CDR3 residues: CASSRDMGNEQFF. The CDR3 bases are TGTGCCAGCAGCAGGGACATGGGCAATGAGCAGTTCTTC. Full variable domain (rest looked up from reference TRBV7-9 and TRBJ2-1): DTGVSQNPRHKITKRGQNVTFRCDPISEHNRLYWYRQTLGQGPEFLTYFQNEAQLEKSRLLSDRFSAERPKGSFSTLEIQRTEQGDSAMYLCASSRDMGNEQFFGPGTRLTVL.

The chain has TRBV15 and TRBJ2-3; possibly TRBD2 for D (5 bases). The V end was cut by 0 bases, the J end by 5 bases, with 9 bases between. The germline V gene has CDR1 LNHNV and CDR2 YYDKDF (reference sequence). This CDR3 has 14 residues. CDR3: CATSRDLAGDTQYF. The CDR3 nucleotides read TGTGCCACCAGCAGAGATCTGGCGGGAGATACGCAGTATTTT.